This T cell receptor beta chain appears in the sequencing data of a study of blood T cell repertoires in COVID-19. This CDR3 region has 15 residues. CDR1 and CDR2 (germline): SGHTA, FQGNSA. V dropped 1 base and J dropped 8; count of bases not matched to a gene: 6. In the authors' methods: Counts of nucleated cells, estimated from reference gene primer amplification, were obtained. The table came from immunoSEQ multiplex PCR; TCRdb's copy has only in-frame clones and leaves some out. D and trimming come from the DNA, and the V and J calls and clone size come from that table. This sample has 300,000 to 400,000 clones, with roughly nine tenths found just once. Ages ranged from about 18 to 89 years, with residence in around 24 US areas. Clinical history reported by participants formed the basis on which cohorts were assigned.

The chain has TRBV7-2 and TRBJ2-1; 9 nucleotides agree with TRBD2. The receptor comes from a woman aged 25-40 years who had recovered from COVID-19. Specimen: PBMCs or T cells enriched from blood (not recorded which). The chain's CDR3 is CASSLVAGGPHEQFF. In DNA form, the CDR3 reads TGTGCCAGCAGCTTAGTCGCGGGGGGGCCCCATGAGCAGTTCTTC. Drawing the rest from reference TRBV7-2 and TRBJ2-1, the complete variable domain is GAGVSQSPSNKVTEKGKDVELRCDPISGHTALYWYRQSLGQGLEFLIYFQGNSAPDKSGLPSDRFSAERTGGSVSTLTIQRTQQEDSAVYLCASSLVAGGPHEQFFGPGTRLTVL.